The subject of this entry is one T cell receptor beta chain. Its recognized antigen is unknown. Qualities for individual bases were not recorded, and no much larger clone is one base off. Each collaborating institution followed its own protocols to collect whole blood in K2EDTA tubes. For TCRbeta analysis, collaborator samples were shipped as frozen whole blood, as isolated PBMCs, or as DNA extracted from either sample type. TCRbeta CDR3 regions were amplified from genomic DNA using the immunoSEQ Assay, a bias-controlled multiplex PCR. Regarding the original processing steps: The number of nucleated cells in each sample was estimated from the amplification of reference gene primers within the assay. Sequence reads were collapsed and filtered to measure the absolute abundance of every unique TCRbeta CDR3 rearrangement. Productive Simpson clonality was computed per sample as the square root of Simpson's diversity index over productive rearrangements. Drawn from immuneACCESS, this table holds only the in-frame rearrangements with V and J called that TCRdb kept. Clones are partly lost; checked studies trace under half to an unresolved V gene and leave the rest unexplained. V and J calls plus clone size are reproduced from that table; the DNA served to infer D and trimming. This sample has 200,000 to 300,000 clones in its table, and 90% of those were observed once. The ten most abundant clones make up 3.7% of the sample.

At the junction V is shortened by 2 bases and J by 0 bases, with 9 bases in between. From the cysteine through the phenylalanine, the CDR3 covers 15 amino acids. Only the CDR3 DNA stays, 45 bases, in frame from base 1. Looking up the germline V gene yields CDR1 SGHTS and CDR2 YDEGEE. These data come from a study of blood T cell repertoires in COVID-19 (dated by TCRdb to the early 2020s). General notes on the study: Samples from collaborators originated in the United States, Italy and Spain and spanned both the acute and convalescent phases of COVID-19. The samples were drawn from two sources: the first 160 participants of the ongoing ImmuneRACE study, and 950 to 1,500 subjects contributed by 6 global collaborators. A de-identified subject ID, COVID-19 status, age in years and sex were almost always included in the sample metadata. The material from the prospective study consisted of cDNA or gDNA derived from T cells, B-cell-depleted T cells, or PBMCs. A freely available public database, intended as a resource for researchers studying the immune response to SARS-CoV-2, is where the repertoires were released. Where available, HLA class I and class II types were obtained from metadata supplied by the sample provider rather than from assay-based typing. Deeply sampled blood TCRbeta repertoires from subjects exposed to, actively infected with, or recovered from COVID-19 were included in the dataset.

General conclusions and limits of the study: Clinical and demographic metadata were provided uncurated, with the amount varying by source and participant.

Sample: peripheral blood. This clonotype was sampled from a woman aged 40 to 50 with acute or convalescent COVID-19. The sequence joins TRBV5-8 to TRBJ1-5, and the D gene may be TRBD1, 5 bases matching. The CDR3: CASSLSGNSNQPQHF. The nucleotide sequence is TGTGCCAGCAGCTTATCAGGGAATAGCAATCAGCCCCAGCATTTT.